What follows are 8 T cell receptor beta chains derived from one specimen sequenced in a study of Ad26.COV2.S vaccination and SARS-CoV-2 variants. Profiled with immunoSEQ multiplex PCR; TCRdb holds only in-frame clones, not every one. The table has around 370,000 clones, just over 90% seen once. Sequences were derived from peripheral blood, sampled after recovery from COVID-19. These receptors were obtained from a human donor who had recovered from COVID-19.

The CDR3 loop reads CASSQVYRDPYEQYF. DNA of the CDR3: TGTGCCAGCAGCCAAGTTTACAGAGACCCCTACGAGCAGTACTTC. V and J are TRBV14 and TRBJ2-7, with D unclear. Looked up from germline, CDR1 is SGHDN and CDR2 is FVKESK. This CDR3 has 15 residues. V gave up 1 base and J gave up 2 bases, with 12 bases separating them.

V usage is TRBV25-1 and J usage is TRBJ1-1, with D hard to call. V was pared by 3 bases and J by 0 bases, with 11 bases between. There are 15 residues in the CDR3. Germline loops: CDR1 MGHDK, CDR2 SYGVNS. CDR3 region: CASSERTTVNTEAFF. The CDR3 bases are TGTGCCAGCAGTGAGCGAACCACAGTGAACACTGAAGCTTTCTTT.

The CDR3 is CASSQDGRVRDQYF. DNA for the CDR3: TGTGCCAGCAGCCAAGACGGCAGGGTAAGGGACCAGTACTTC. The gene calls are TRBV3-1 (or the pseudogene TRBV3-2) and TRBJ2-5, with D possibly matching TRBD1 (5 bases). The germline CDR1 and CDR2 sequences are LGHDT and YNNKEL (reference sequence). V lost 0 bases and J lost 10, with 15 bases in between. There are 14 residues in the CDR3.

The chain couples TRBV7-9 to TRBJ1-5; D is uncertain. Trimming left V 4 bases short and J 0 bases short, with 16 bases between. Germline V CDR1 and CDR2: SEHNR, FQNEAQ (reference sequence). The CDR3 is 17 amino acids. The CDR3 is CASSYYSGSPSNQPQHF. The CDR3 coding sequence is TGTGCCAGCAGCTATTATAGCGGCTCGCCTAGCAATCAGCCCCAGCATTTT.

The chain carries TRBV5-1 and TRBJ2-1; D is undetermined. Germline V lookup: CDR1 SGHRS, CDR2 YFSETQ. The CDR3 has 15 amino acids. V lost 0 bases, J lost 6 bases, and 13 bases lay in between. CDR3: CASSLVSVGSNEQFF. The CDR3 coding sequence is TGCGCCAGCAGCTTGGTCTCGGTGGGGTCCAATGAGCAGTTCTTC.

The rearrangement joins TRBV12-5 to TRBJ1-5; no clear D gene. This CDR3 has 16 residues. The ends were cut back, 1 base at V and 0 bases at J, with 10 bases in the middle. Germline assignment: CDR1 LGHNT and CDR2 FRNRAP. The CDR3 nucleotides are TGTGCTAGTGGTTTGGCCACGCTTTATAGCAATCAGCCCCAGCATTTT. Translating gives CASGLATLYSNQPQHF.

This clone was recorded once. J is TRBJ1-1 and V is TRBV9; D is ambiguous. The CDR3 runs to 13 residues. Trimming shortened V by 4 bases and J by 10 bases, and 17 bases separated the two germline ends. CDR1 and CDR2 (germline): SGDLS, YYNGEE. CDR3 loop: CASSLTIVPRAFF. DNA for the CDR3: TGTGCCAGCAGCTTAACCATTGTCCCGAGAGCTTTCTTT.

The chain carries TRBV11-3 and TRBJ2-3; the match to TRBD2 covers 13 bases. The V segment lost 5 bases and the J segment 2 bases; nucleotides outside the gene matches: 4. This CDR3 is 16 amino acids long. Germline CDR1 and CDR2: SGHNT and YENEEA. DNA for the CDR3: TGTGCCAGCAGCAGAGGGACTAGCGGGGACACAGATACGCAGTATTTT. The encoded protein is CASSRGTSGDTDTQYF.